This entry is about one T cell receptor (beta chain). Its antigen is not known. This CDR3 comprises 15 residues. Trimming at V came to 7 bases and at J to 5 bases, leaving 8 bases not matched to a gene. Germline V gene data show CDR1 as MNHEY and CDR2 as SVGAGI. This sample is part of a study of OX40 agonist ivuxolimab in advanced cancers. Across the study: Participants could have had prior anti-PD-1, anti-PD-L1 or anti-CTLA-4 therapy, and less than 45% had some.

TCRdb's table, derived via immunoSEQ multiplex PCR, lists solely in-frame clones and lacks some. The sample includes roughly 80,000 clones, 90% of them seen just once. Broader study findings: Some nonresponders additionally presented with little normalized T-cell clonal expansion.

The timepoints at which blood was sampled were baseline, cycle 4 day 1, and cycle 7 day 1. This clonotype was sampled from an adult with an advanced solid tumor such as melanoma, head and neck, liver or kidney cancer. The rearrangement links TRBV6-5 to TRBJ2-2; 9 positions agree with TRBD2. Material: CD4+ or CD8+ T cells sorted from blood, obtained in a trial of the OX40 agonist ivuxolimab. The CDR3 DNA sequence: TGTGCCAGCAAGTTGGCGGGAGGGCAGACCGGGGAGCTGTTTTTT. Amino acid sequence: CASKLAGGQTGELFF.